The present entry profiles one T cell receptor beta chain with its context. Its antigen is unidentified. The CDR3 extends 3 residues past the end of the read, so its final part is completed from the germline J gene. Repertoires were generated with immunoSEQ multiplex PCR, while TCRdb's copy carries only in-frame clones and drops some. The specimen has just over 15,000 clones, none found just once. Aged roughly 8 to 65 years, CVID subjects averaged around 43 years old. This sample was taken from a study of T cell clonality in common variable immunodeficiency. Germline assignment: CDR1 LNHDA and CDR2 SQIVND (reference sequence). This CDR3 contains 17 residues. J gave up 5 bases and V 6 bases, and 11 bases lay outside the gene matches. The study, taken as a whole, reports: CVID subjects shared fewer TCRbeta clones than healthy controls did. Reportedly, TCR beta sequences from common variable immunodeficiency showed fewer deletions and N-nucleotide insertions.

V gene TRBV19 combines with J gene TRBJ2-3; 13 bases line up with TRBD2. The clonotype was recovered from a human donor with common variable immunodeficiency. The sample comprised peripheral blood mononuclear cells. The CDR3 bases that were read are TGTGCCAGTAGACGGACTAGCGGGGGCCTCGGCGGAGATACG. It codes for CASRRTSGGLGGDT. The whole CDR3 sequence reads CASRRTSGGLGGDTQYF.